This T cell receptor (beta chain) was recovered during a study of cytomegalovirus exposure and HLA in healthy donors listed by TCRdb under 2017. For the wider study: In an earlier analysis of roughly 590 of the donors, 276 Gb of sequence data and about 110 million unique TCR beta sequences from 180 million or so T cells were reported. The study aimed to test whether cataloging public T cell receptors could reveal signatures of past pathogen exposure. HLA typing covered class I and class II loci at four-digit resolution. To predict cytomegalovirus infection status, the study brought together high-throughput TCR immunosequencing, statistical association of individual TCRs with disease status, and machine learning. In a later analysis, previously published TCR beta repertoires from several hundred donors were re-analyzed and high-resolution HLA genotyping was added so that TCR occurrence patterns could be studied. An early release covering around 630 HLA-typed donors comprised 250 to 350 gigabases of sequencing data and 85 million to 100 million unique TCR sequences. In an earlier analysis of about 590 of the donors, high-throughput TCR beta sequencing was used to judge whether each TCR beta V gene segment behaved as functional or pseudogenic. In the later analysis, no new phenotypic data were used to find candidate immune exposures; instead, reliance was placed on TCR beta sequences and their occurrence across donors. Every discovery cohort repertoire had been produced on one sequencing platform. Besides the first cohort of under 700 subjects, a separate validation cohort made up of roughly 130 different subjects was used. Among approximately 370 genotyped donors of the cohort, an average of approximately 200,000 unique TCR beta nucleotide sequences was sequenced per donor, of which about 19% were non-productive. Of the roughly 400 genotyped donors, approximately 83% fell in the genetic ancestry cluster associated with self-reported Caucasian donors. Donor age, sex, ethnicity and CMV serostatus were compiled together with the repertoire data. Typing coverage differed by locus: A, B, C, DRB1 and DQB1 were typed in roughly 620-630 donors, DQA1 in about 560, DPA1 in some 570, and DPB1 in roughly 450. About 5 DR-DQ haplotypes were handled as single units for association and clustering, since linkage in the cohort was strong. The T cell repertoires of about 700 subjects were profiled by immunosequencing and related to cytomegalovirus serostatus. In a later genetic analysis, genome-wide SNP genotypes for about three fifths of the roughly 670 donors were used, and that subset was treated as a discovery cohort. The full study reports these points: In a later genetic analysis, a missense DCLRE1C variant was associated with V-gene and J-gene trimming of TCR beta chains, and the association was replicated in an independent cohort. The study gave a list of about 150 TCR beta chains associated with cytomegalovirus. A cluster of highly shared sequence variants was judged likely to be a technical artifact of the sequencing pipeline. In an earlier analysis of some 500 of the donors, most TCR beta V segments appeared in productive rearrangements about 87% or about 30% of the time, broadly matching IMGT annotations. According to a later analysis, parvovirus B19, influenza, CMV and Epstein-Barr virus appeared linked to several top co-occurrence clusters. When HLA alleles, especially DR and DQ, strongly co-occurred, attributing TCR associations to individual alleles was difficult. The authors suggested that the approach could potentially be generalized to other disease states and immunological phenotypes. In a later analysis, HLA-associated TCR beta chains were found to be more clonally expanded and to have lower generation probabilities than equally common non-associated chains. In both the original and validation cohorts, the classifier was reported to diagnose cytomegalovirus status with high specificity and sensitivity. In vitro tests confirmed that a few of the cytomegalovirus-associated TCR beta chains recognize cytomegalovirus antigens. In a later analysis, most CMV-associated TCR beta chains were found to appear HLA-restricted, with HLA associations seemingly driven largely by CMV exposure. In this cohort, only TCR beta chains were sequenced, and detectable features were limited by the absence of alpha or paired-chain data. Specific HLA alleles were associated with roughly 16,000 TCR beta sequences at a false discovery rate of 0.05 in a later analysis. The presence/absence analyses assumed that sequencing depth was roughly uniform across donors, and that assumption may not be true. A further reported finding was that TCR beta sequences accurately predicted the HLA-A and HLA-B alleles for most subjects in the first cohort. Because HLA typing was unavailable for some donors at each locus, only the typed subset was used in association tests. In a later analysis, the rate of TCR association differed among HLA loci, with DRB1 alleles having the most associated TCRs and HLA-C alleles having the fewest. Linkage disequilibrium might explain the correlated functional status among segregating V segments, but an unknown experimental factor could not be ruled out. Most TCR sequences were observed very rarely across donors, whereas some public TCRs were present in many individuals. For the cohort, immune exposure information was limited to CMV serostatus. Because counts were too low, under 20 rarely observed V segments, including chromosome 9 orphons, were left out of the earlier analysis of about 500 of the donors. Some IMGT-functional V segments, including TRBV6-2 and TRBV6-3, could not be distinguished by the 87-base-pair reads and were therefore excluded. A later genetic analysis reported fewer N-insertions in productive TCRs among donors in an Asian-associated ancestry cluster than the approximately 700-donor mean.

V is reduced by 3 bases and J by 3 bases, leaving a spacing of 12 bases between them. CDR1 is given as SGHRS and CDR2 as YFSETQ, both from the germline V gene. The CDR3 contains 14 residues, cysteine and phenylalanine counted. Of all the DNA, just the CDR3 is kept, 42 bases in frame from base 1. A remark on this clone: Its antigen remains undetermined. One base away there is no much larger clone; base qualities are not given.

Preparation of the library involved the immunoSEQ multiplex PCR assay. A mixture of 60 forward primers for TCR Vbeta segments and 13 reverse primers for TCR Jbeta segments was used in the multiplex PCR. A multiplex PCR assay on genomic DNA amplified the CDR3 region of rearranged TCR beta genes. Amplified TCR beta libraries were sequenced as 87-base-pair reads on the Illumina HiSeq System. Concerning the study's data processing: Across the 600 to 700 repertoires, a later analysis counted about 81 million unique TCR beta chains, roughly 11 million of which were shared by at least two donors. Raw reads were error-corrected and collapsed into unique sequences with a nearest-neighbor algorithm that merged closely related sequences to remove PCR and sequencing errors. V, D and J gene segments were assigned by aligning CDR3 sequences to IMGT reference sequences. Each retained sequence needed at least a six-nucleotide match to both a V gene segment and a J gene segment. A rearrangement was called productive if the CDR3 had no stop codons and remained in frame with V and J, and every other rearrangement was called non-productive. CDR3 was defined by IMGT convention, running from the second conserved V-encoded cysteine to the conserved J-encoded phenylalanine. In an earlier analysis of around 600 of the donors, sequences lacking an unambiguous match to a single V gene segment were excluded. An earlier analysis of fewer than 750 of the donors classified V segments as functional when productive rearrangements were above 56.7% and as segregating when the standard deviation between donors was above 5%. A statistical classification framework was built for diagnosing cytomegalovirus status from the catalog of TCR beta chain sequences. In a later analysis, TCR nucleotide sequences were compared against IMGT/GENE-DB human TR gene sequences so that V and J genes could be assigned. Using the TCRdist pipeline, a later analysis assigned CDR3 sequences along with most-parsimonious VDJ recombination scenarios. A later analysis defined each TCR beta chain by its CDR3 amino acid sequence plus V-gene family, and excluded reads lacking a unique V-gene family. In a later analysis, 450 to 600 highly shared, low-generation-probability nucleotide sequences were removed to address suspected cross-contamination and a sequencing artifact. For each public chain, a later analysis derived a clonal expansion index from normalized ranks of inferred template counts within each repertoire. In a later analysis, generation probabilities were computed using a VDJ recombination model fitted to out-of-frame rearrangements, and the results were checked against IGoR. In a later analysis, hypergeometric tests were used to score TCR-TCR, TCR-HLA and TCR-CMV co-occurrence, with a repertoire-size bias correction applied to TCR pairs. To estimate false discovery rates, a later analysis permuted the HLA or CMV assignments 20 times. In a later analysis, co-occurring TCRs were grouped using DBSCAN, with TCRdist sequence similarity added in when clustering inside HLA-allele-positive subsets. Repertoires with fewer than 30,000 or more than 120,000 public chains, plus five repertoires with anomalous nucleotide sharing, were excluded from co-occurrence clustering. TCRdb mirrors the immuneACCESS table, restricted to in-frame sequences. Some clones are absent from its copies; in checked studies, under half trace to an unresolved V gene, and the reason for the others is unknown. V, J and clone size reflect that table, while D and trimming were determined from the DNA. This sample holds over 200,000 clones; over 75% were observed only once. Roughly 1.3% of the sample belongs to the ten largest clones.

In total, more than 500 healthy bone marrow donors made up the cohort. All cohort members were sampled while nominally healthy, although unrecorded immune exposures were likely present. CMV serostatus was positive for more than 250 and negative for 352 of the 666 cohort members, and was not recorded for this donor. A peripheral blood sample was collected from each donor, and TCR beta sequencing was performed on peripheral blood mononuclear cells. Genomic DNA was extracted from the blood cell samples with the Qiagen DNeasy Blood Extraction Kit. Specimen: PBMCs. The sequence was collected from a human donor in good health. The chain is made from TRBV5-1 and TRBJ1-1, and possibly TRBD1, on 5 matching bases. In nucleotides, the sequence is TGCGCCAGCAGCTCTGACCTGGGGCACACTGAAGCTTTCTTT. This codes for CASSSDLGHTEAFF.